The clone carrying this TCR beta chain has just one count. This sample stems from a study of blood T cell repertoires in COVID-19. Study information: Sample material is recorded as cDNA or gDNA derived from T cells, B-cell-depleted T cells, or PBMCs.

Profiled with immunoSEQ multiplex PCR; TCRdb holds only in-frame clones, not every one. The sample has 100,000 to 150,000 clones, under 85% seen once. CDR1 is MNHEY, CDR2 SMNVEV, per germline (reference sequence). CDR3 size: 15 residues. V lost 0 bases and J lost 0, with 9 bases in between. This rearrangement joins TRBV27 to TRBJ2-7; weak D call: TRBD2 (5 bases). The source of this sequence is a man in his 60s with acute or convalescent COVID-19. Specimen: peripheral blood. This CDR3 reads CASSLSGVRSYEQYF. The CDR3 DNA is TGTGCCAGCAGTTTATCCGGGGTTCGCTCCTACGAGCAGTACTTC.